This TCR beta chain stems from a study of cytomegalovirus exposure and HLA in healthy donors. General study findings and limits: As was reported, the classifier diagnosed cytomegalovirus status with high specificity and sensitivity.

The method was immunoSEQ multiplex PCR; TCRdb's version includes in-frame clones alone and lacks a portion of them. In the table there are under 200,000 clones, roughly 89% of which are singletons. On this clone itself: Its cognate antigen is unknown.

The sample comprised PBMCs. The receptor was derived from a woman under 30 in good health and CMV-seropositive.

The CDR3 sequence is CASSPGTVGDTQYF. The CDR3, as DNA: TGTGCCAGCTCACCAGGGACAGTCGGGGATACGCAGTATTTT. V usage is TRBV18 and J usage is TRBJ2-3; 7 nucleotides match TRBD1. Germline trimming cut 2 bases from V and 6 bases from J; bases unmatched to any gene: 5. There are 14 residues in the CDR3. The germline CDR1 and CDR2 sequences are KGHSH and LQKENI.